The 23 T cell receptor beta chains in this list originate from one sample, sequenced in a study of blood T cell repertoires in COVID-19. Sequencing used immunoSEQ multiplex PCR; TCRdb keeps in-frame clones, though not all of them. In the table there are about 480,000 clones, approximately 90% of which are singletons. Source material: PBMCs or T cells enriched from blood (not recorded which). These receptors all stem from a woman aged 40 to 50 who had recovered from COVID-19.

The rearrangement links TRBV13 to TRBJ2-3; 12 positions agree with TRBD2. The ends lost 5 bases at V and 1 base at J; junction bases unmatched: 4. This CDR3 spans 16 amino acids. From germline, CDR1 is PRHDT and CDR2 FYEKMQ (reference sequence). CDR3 nucleotides: TGTGCCAGCAGCGACCGACTAGCGGGAGGCACAGATACGCAGTATTTT. Protein: CASSDRLAGGTDTQYF.

This clone has only a few counts. The chain has TRBV3-1 (or the pseudogene TRBV3-2) and TRBJ2-1, with 8 positions matching TRBD2. Germline loops: CDR1 LGHDT, CDR2 YNNKEL (reference sequence). CDR3 length: 17 residues. J lost 1 base, V lost 4 bases, and 9 bases had no gene match. The CDR3 coding sequence is TGTGCCAGCAGCCCTCAGCCCACTAGCGGTTCCTACAATGAGCAGTTCTTC. Its protein product is CASSPQPTSGSYNEQFF.

This chain uses TRBV10-1 with TRBJ2-2, with 9 nucleotides matching TRBD2. The CDR3 is made up of 13 amino acids. J lost 8 bases, V lost 6 bases, and 4 bases had no gene match. CDR1 is WNHNN, CDR2 SYGVQD, per germline (reference sequence). The CDR3 loop is CASRSSGRGELFF. The DNA for the CDR3 is TGCGCCAGCAGGAGTAGCGGGAGAGGGGAGCTGTTTTTT.

The CDR3 bases are TGTGCCAGCAGACGAATGGTAGCGGGTTCCGGGGAGCTGTTTTTT. This sequence encodes CASRRMVAGSGELFF. The chain employs TRBV2 and TRBJ2-2, with TRBD2 identical over 7 bases. This CDR3 region has 15 residues. Losses at the gene ends were 6 bases for V and 6 bases for J; bases not matched to a gene: 10. Germline assignment: CDR1 SNHLY and CDR2 FYNNEI.

This clone has just one count. The V and J genes are TRBV19 and TRBJ1-2; tentative D call: TRBD1 (5 bases). The V gene's germline CDR1 is LNHDA and CDR2 SQIVND (reference sequence). CDR3 length equals 11 residues. V gave up 9 bases and J gave up 8 bases, with 13 bases separating them. DNA for the CDR3: TGTGCCAGAGGGGCCCGGCCGGGCTACACCTTC. Its translation: CARGARPGYTF.

This clone has a single count. The rearrangement uses TRBV7-9 and TRBJ2-2; 7 nucleotides agree with TRBD1. Germline loops: CDR1 SEHNR, CDR2 FQNEAQ (reference sequence). The CDR3 extends over 15 amino acids. With 6 bases clipped from V and 2 bases from J, the junction kept 6 bases outside the gene matches. The CDR3, as DNA: TGTGCCAGCAGACCGACAGGGATTAACACCGGGGAGCTGTTTTTT. Its protein is CASRPTGINTGELFF. The full variable domain, with the rest looked up from reference TRBV7-9 and TRBJ2-2, is DTGVSQNPRHKITKRGQNVTFRCDPISEHNRLYWYRQTLGQGPEFLTYFQNEAQLEKSRLLSDRFSAERPKGSFSTLEIQRTEQGDSAMYLCASRPTGINTGELFFGEGSRLTVL.

In its sample, this clone was seen a few times. The chain couples TRBV5-6 to TRBJ2-7, with TRBD1 as a possible D gene (5 bases). Germline CDR1 and CDR2: SGHDT and YYEEEE. CDR3 length: 13 amino acids. The V gene lost 2 bases and the J gene lost 6 bases, with 12 bases spanning the gap. CDR3 in DNA: TGTGCCAGCAGCTTTGGGGCAGGCCCCGAGCAGTACTTC. Translated: CASSFGAGPEQYF.

This clone occurred once. The chain has TRBV7-2 and TRBJ1-4; 8 bases fit TRBD1. V trimming: 5 bases; J trimming: 8 bases; junction bases outside the gene matches: 13. The CDR3 sequence is 16 residues long. Germline-derived CDR1 and CDR2 are SGHTA and FQGNSA. CDR3 DNA sequence: TGTGCCAGCAGCCCAAGTCTGGACAGGGTGGGAGAAAAACTGTTTTTT. This encodes CASSPSLDRVGEKLFF.

The genes are TRBV28 and TRBJ2-7, with TRBD2 matching 8 bases. The CDR3 spans 13 residues. V lost 10 bases and J lost 2; bases outside the gene matches: 7. Per germline, CDR1 MDHEN and CDR2 SYDVKM. CDR3 DNA sequence: TGTGCCACCGCGGGGGGCCAGACCTACGAGCAGTACTTC. Amino acids: CATAGGQTYEQYF.

V and J are TRBV19 and TRBJ2-1; 10 bases agree with TRBD2. CDR1 is LNHDA and CDR2 is SQIVND in the germline V gene (reference sequence). The J segment lost 8 bases and the V segment lost 1 base, leaving 11 bases of the junction unmatched. This CDR3 has 17 amino acids. The CDR3 region is CASSIGASGSSKDEQFF. The CDR3 DNA follows: TGTGCCAGTAGTATAGGTGCTAGCGGGAGTTCTAAGGATGAGCAGTTCTTC.

The J gene is TRBJ1-2, the V gene TRBV6-6; weak D call: TRBD1 (5 bases). Trimming stripped 6 bases from V and 0 bases from J, with 17 bases between. CDR1 MNHNY and CDR2 SVGAGI come from the germline V gene (reference sequence). This CDR3 region has 16 residues. CDR3 amino acids: CASRPRQSSSNYGYTF. The CDR3 region has the DNA TGTGCCAGCAGACCACGACAGAGCAGTTCTAACTATGGCTACACCTTC.

The J gene is TRBJ2-3, the V gene TRBV18; D may be TRBD2 (6 bases). V gave up 3 bases and J gave up 5 bases, with 24 bases separating them. The germline V gene has CDR1 KGHSH and CDR2 LQKENI. This CDR3 spans 18 amino acids. CDR3 nucleotides: TGTGCCAGCTCACCCCTCGAGAGCTCAGCTCCGGGGGAAGATACGCAGTATTTT. Translation: CASSPLESSAPGEDTQYF.

This chain joins TRBV29-1 and TRBJ2-1; 9 nucleotides match TRBD2. Germline V gene data show CDR1 as SQVTM and CDR2 as ANQGSEA. The CDR3 extends over 15 amino acids. V trimming: 3 bases; J trimming: 10 bases; junction bases outside the gene matches: 13. In nucleotides, the CDR3 is TGCAGCGTTGATAAGCGGGAGGTTCCCCATGAGGAGCAGTTCTTC. Translating gives CSVDKREVPHEEQFF.

This chain links TRBV6-5 with TRBJ2-5, with TRBD2 identical over 9 bases. CDR3 length: 15 residues. Germline V gives CDR1 MNHEY, CDR2 SVGAGI. The V gene end was trimmed by 7 bases and the J gene end by 3 bases; junction bases not matched to a gene: 9. The CDR3 bases are TGTGCCAGCACCGCGTGGAGCGGGGGGAAAGAGACCCAGTACTTC. As protein: CASTAWSGGKETQYF.

This chain connects TRBV7-9 to TRBJ1-3; D remains ambiguous. The CDR3 runs 15 residues. The germline V and J ends were trimmed by 5 bases and 0 bases, with 11 bases remaining between them. CDR1 SEHNR and CDR2 FQNEAQ come from the germline V gene (reference sequence). The CDR3 nucleotides read TGTGCCAGCAGCCCTCGGCGGGGCTCTGGAAACACCATATATTTT. Translating gives CASSPRRGSGNTIYF.

V gene TRBV19 combines with J gene TRBJ2-1, with D possibly TRBD1 on 5 matching bases. Germline lookup yields CDR1 LNHDA and CDR2 SQIVND (reference sequence). The ends were cut back, 3 bases at V and 4 bases at J, with 10 bases in the middle. The CDR3 is 14 amino acids. CDR3 sequence reads: CASSIRYRYNEQFF. CDR3 in DNA: TGTGCCAGTAGTATTAGGTACAGGTACAATGAGCAGTTCTTC.

CDR3 sequence reads: CASSQETGRPIQYF. CDR3 in DNA: TGCGCCAGCAGCCAGGAGACCGGCAGACCAATTCAGTACTTC. J is TRBJ2-7 and V is TRBV4-3, with no clear D. In germline, CDR1 is LGHNA, CDR2 YSLEER. This CDR3 contains 14 residues. V shed 3 bases and J shed 10 bases, with 19 bases lying between them.

This rearrangement joins TRBV5-1 to TRBJ2-3, with TRBD1 as a possible D gene (7 bases). In germline, CDR1 is SGHRS, CDR2 YFSETQ. Trimming pared 5 bases from V and 6 bases from J, leaving 28 bases between. The CDR3 spans 18 residues. The CDR3 reads CASRGDTRGAVTRDTQYF. The CDR3 DNA reads as TGCGCCAGCAGGGGCGATACCAGGGGGGCTGTGACGAGGGATACGCAGTATTTT.

The chain uses TRBV4-2 and TRBJ2-2; no clear D. From germline, CDR1 is LGHNA and CDR2 YNFKEQ. Trimming took 4 bases from V and 1 from J, leaving 16 bases between them. The CDR3 spans 17 residues. The DNA of the CDR3 is TGTGCCAGCAGCCTCGGTAGTCAGAGGCTGAACACCGGGGAGCTGTTTTTT. It is translated as CASSLGSQRLNTGELFF.

V and J are TRBV7-8 and TRBJ1-2; the D gene is possibly TRBD1 (6 bases). The CDR3 has 14 amino acids. The V end lost 5 bases, the J end lost 4 bases, and 14 bases lay between the germline ends. CDR1 is SGHVS, CDR2 FQNEAQ, per germline. The CDR3 region is CASSPDSYPYGYTF. The DNA of the CDR3 is TGTGCCAGCAGCCCGGACAGCTACCCCTATGGCTACACCTTC.

This clone came up once. The J gene is TRBJ1-1, the V gene TRBV5-8; TRBD1 might be the D (5 bases). CDR3 length: 13 residues. The ends were cut back, 4 bases at V and 5 bases at J, with 12 bases in the middle. In germline, CDR1 is SGHTS, CDR2 YDEGEE. The CDR3 spells CASSQFRGTEAFF. CDR3 bases: TGTGCCAGCAGCCAGTTTCGGGGGACTGAAGCTTTCTTT.

The CDR3 nucleotides read TGTGCCAGCTCAAAATCGGTCTCGGGGTTCTATAATTCACCCCTCCACTTT. Translating gives CASSKSVSGFYNSPLHF. The chain combines TRBV18 with TRBJ1-6, with unresolved D. The V gene lost 5 bases and the J gene lost 3 bases, with 17 bases spanning the gap. The CDR3 has 17 amino acids. Germline CDR1 KGHSH, CDR2 LQKENI. The full variable domain, rest sourced from reference TRBV18 and TRBJ1-6, is NAGVMQNPRHLVRRRGQEARLRCSPMKGHSHVYWYRQLPEEGLKFMVYLQKENIIDESGMPKERFSAEFPKEGPSILRIQQVVRGDSAAYFCASSKSVSGFYNSPLHFGNGTRLTVT.

This clone has a single count. The gene calls are TRBV9 and TRBJ2-7; no reliable D call. Trimming took off 0 bases at V and 7 bases at J, with 11 bases between the two ends. This CDR3 region has 13 residues. The germline V gene encodes CDR1 SGDLS and CDR2 YYNGEE. The CDR3 region has the DNA TGTGCCAGCAGCGTAGCTGTCGAAGCAGAGCAGTACTTC. Protein product: CASSVAVEAEQYF.